The 30 T cell receptor beta chains given below trace back to one sample, sequenced in a study of T cell responses to AZD1222 COVID-19 vaccine. TCRdb's copy holds only in-frame clones and misses some; the assay was immunoSEQ multiplex PCR. The data contain 85,000 to 130,000 clones, 85% to 90% of them singletons. Sample: peripheral blood, taken on day 0 of AZD1222 vaccination. These receptors were collected from an adult in good health.

V gene TRBV18 combines with J gene TRBJ1-4; 7 bases fit TRBD1. The germline V gene has CDR1 KGHSH and CDR2 LQKENI. CDR3 length: 15 residues. The V gene end was trimmed by 3 bases and the J gene end by 7 bases; junction bases not matched to a gene: 8. CDR3 nucleotides: TGTGCCAGCTCACCGAGAAGGGGGCAAGGTGAAAAACTGTTTTTT. Protein: CASSPRRGQGEKLFF.

The chain joins TRBV19 to TRBJ2-3; 7 nucleotides line up with TRBD1. Germline V gene data show CDR1 as LNHDA and CDR2 as SQIVND (reference sequence). V lost 3 bases to trimming and J lost 4 bases; unmatched junction nucleotides: 7. The CDR3 loop spans 15 amino acids. CDR3 DNA: TGTGCCAGTAGTATGAGACAGGGAAAGGCAGATACGCAGTATTTT. The encoded protein is CASSMRQGKADTQYF. Full variable domain (outside the CDR3, taken from reference TRBV19 and TRBJ2-3): DGGITQSPKYLFRKEGQNVTLSCEQNLNHDAMYWYRQDPGQGLRLIYYSQIVNDFQKGDIAEGYSVSREKKESFPLTVTSAQKNPTAFYLCASSMRQGKADTQYFGPGTRLTVL.

This chain uses TRBV6-5 with TRBJ1-2; D is unresolved. The germline CDR1 and CDR2 sequences are MNHEY and SVGAGI. The CDR3 is 14 residues long. Deletions cut 0 bases from V and 4 bases from J, with 9 bases between. Here the CDR3 DNA reads TGTGCCAGCAGTTACTCGACGCCATTCTATGGCTACACCTTC. Translating it yields CASSYSTPFYGYTF.

The chain is built from TRBV6-5 and TRBJ2-5; D is possibly TRBD1 (6 bases). CDR1 and CDR2 (germline): MNHEY, SVGAGI. The CDR3 is 14 amino acids. V was trimmed by 2 bases and J by 5 bases, leaving 12 bases between them. CDR3 in DNA: TGTGCCAGCAGTTACGGCCAGGGGTGGGAGACCCAGTACTTC. Translation gives CASSYGQGWETQYF.

The chain joins TRBV4-2 to TRBJ1-5; maybe TRBD1 (6 bases). CDR3 length: 18 residues. The germline V and J ends were trimmed by 1 base and 1 base, with 17 bases remaining between them. Germline loops: CDR1 LGHNA, CDR2 YNFKEQ. The CDR3 nucleotides read TGTGCCAGCAGCCAAGTTCAAAGGGGCAGGGGAAGCAATCAGCCCCAGCATTTT. Its translation is CASSQVQRGRGSNQPQHF.

This clone was picked up a small number of times. This chain links TRBV2 with TRBJ1-1; D may be TRBD1 (6 bases). Germline lookup yields CDR1 SNHLY and CDR2 FYNNEI. Trimming cost V 6 bases and J 5 bases, with 16 bases left between them. The CDR3 covers 14 residues. CDR3 residues: CASSSTSGVTEAFF. The CDR3 nucleotides read TGTGCCAGCAGCTCTACTTCAGGGGTGACTGAAGCTTTCTTT. Filled out from reference TRBV2 and TRBJ1-1, the complete variable domain reads EPEVTQTPSHQVTQMGQEVILRCVPISNHLYFYWYRQILGQKVEFLVSFYNNEISEKSEIFDDQFSVERPDGSNFTLKIRSTKLEDSAMYFCASSSTSGVTEAFFGQGTRLTVV.

J is TRBJ2-5 and V is TRBV18, with D uncertain. The CDR3 consists of 14 residues. Looked up from germline, CDR1 is KGHSH and CDR2 is LQKENI. V was clipped by 0 bases and J by 7 bases, with 12 bases between them. In DNA, the CDR3 is TGTGCCAGCTCACCACCCTCCATCATTGGGACCCAGTACTTC. It is translated as CASSPPSIIGTQYF.

V usage is TRBV27 and J usage is TRBJ1-5; 8 bases fit TRBD1. Germline V gene data show CDR1 as MNHEY and CDR2 as SMNVEV (reference sequence). The ends lost 6 bases at V and 1 base at J; junction bases unmatched: 8. The CDR3 extends over 16 amino acids. CDR3 nucleotides: TGTGCCAGCAGCTCAGGACAGGGTGGGAGCAATCAGCCCCAGCATTTT. Amino acids: CASSSGQGGSNQPQHF.

The chain couples TRBV2 to TRBJ2-7; possibly TRBD1 for D (6 bases). This CDR3 is 17 amino acids long. The V end lost 3 bases, the J end lost 0 bases, and 18 bases lay between the germline ends. The germline CDR1 and CDR2 sequences are SNHLY and FYNNEI. DNA of the CDR3: TGTGCCAGCAGTGACCTCTCGTGGGGGCCCCGCTCCTACGAGCAGTACTTC. Its protein is CASSDLSWGPRSYEQYF.

This clone was observed once. CDR3 loop: CASSLLGLAGGPHEQYF. CDR3 in DNA: TGTGCCAGCAGCTTACTGGGACTAGCGGGAGGGCCCCACGAGCAGTACTTC. The rearrangement uses TRBV7-8 and TRBJ2-7, with TRBD2 identical over 16 bases. V shed 2 bases and J 5 bases; nucleotides not matched to a gene: 6. This CDR3 has 17 amino acids. Germline assignment: CDR1 SGHVS and CDR2 FQNEAQ.

CDR3 region: CASSPTDGGDGYTF. In DNA, the CDR3 is TGTGCCAGCTCACCAACCGACGGAGGAGATGGCTACACCTTC. V and J are TRBV18 and TRBJ1-2; no firm D call. The CDR3 covers 14 residues. Germline CDR1 is KGHSH and CDR2 is LQKENI. Trimming cost V 2 bases and J 6 bases, with 13 bases left between them.

V gene TRBV6-5 combines with J gene TRBJ2-7; TRBD2 aligns across 7 bases. Trimming took 4 bases from V and 5 from J; bases not matched to a gene: 14. Germline CDR1 MNHEY, CDR2 SVGAGI. This CDR3 region has 16 residues. CDR3 nucleotide sequence: TGTGCCAGCAGTTCCCGGGGAGCGGGGTTCTACCACGAGCAGTACTTC. Protein: CASSSRGAGFYHEQYF.

The chain's CDR3 is CTSSQDFLAGVPNTGELFF. The CDR3 bases are TGCACCAGCAGCCAAGATTTTCTAGCGGGGGTGCCGAACACCGGGGAGCTGTTTTTT. J is TRBJ2-2 and V is TRBV1; the table assigns TRBD2, which was not confirmed against the DNA. TRBV1 is designated a pseudogene. The CDR3 runs to 19 residues.

This clone was counted between two and nine times. The same CDR3 also results from other DNA sequences found in this sample. This chain connects TRBV5-1 to TRBJ1-4; D call uncertain. V lost 4 bases to trimming and J lost 0 bases, with 10 bases between them. CDR3 length: 15 residues. Germline V lookup: CDR1 SGHRS, CDR2 YFSETQ. The chain's CDR3 is CASSTEGATNEKLFF. CDR3 sequence (DNA): TGCGCCAGCAGCACCGAGGGTGCAACTAATGAAAAACTGTTTTTT.

In its sample, this clone was seen once. V gene TRBV3-1 (or the pseudogene TRBV3-2) combines with J gene TRBJ2-2, with D possibly matching TRBD1 (5 bases). Looked up from germline, CDR1 is LGHDT and CDR2 is YNNKEL (reference sequence). V was trimmed by 0 bases and J by 8 bases, leaving 10 bases between them. CDR3 size: 14 residues. For the CDR3, the DNA is TGTGCCAGCAGCCAAGATAAGGGGCATGGGGAGCTGTTTTTT. As protein: CASSQDKGHGELFF.

Judged by abundance, this clone is medium-sized. V is TRBV5-1 and J is TRBJ2-7; possibly TRBD1 for D (6 bases). There are 15 residues in the CDR3. From germline, CDR1 is SGHRS and CDR2 YFSETQ. The V end lost 1 base, the J end lost 3 bases, and 14 bases lay between the germline ends. CDR3 sequence reads: CASSLFSGQLYEQYF. CDR3 bases: TGCGCCAGCAGCTTGTTCTCTGGACAGCTCTACGAGCAGTACTTC. The full variable domain, in which reference TRBV5-1 and TRBJ2-7 provide the parts outside the CDR3, is KAGVTQTPRYLIKTRGQQVTLSCSPISGHRSVSWYQQTPGQGLQFLFEYFSETQRNKGNFPGRFSGRQFSNSRSEMNVSTLELGDSALYLCASSLFSGQLYEQYFGPGTRLTVT.

V is TRBV12-3 or TRBV12-4 and J is TRBJ1-2; D unclear. The CDR3 loop spans 12 amino acids. Trimming took off 4 bases at V and 7 bases at J, with 10 bases between the two ends. For the CDR3, the DNA is TGTGCCAGCAGTTCAGGACGGGGTGGCTACACCTTC. Amino acids: CASSSGRGGYTF.

V is TRBV2 and J is TRBJ2-7, with 9 bases fitting TRBD2. The junction had 7 bases not matched to a gene; V was cut back by 10 bases and J by 3 bases. This CDR3 has 13 amino acids. Germline V gene lookup returns CDR1 SNHLY and CDR2 FYNNEI. CDR3 DNA: TGTGCCACCGCGGCGGGAGGGGGCTACGAGCAGTACTTC. Translating gives CATAAGGGYEQYF.

The chain has TRBV28 and TRBJ1-2, with 10 bases fitting TRBD1. V lost 4 bases, J lost 3 bases, and 5 bases stayed unmatched. Per germline, CDR1 MDHEN and CDR2 SYDVKM. This CDR3 is built from 15 residues. Written as DNA, the CDR3 is TGTGCCAGCAGTTACGGGACAGGGGACGACTATGGCTACACCTTC. Translation gives CASSYGTGDDYGYTF.

The chain joins TRBV3-1 (or the pseudogene TRBV3-2) to TRBJ2-1; D unresolved. CDR1 and CDR2 from the germline V gene are LGHDT and YNNKEL (reference sequence). Trimming shortened V by 1 base and J by 2 bases, and 9 bases separated the two germline ends. CDR3 size: 15 residues. The CDR3 reads CASSQGQPTYNEQFF. Written as DNA, the CDR3 is TGTGCCAGCAGCCAAGGGCAGCCCACCTACAATGAGCAGTTCTTC.

The chain links TRBV7-9 to TRBJ2-7, with 7 positions matching TRBD2. The germline V gene has CDR1 SEHNR and CDR2 FQNEAQ (reference sequence). With 1 base clipped from V and 4 bases from J, the junction kept 10 bases outside the gene matches. The CDR3 has 16 amino acids. The CDR3 DNA follows: TGTGCCAGCAGCTTAGGAGTTGGGCTAGCGGCTTACGAGCAGTACTTC. This encodes CASSLGVGLAAYEQYF.

V is TRBV11-3 and J is TRBJ2-1, with 11 bases lining up with TRBD1. After removal of 5 bases from V and 4 bases from J, the junction contained 7 bases not matched to a gene. The CDR3 totals 16 residues. The germline gives CDR1 SGHNT, CDR2 YENEEA. The CDR3 bases are TGTGCCAGCAGCACGCGGGACAGGGGGTCATACAATGAGCAGTTCTTC. Its translation is CASSTRDRGSYNEQFF. Full variable domain (rest looked up from reference TRBV11-3 and TRBJ2-1): EAGVVQSPRYKIIEKKQPVAFWCNPISGHNTLYWYLQNLGQGPELLIRYENEEAVDDSQLPKDRFSAERLKGVDSTLKIQPAELGDSAVYLCASSTRDRGSYNEQFFGPGTRLTVL.

The rearrangement joins TRBV10-3 to TRBJ2-2; D remains ambiguous. Germline V gene data show CDR1 as ENHRY and CDR2 as SYGVKD. V lost 4 bases, J lost 2 bases, and 14 bases lay in between. This CDR3 region has 16 residues. The DNA for the CDR3 is TGTGCCATCAGTGCTGCTGGACCTATAAACACCGGGGAGCTGTTTTTT. It specifies CAISAAGPINTGELFF.

The chain uses TRBV3-1 (or the pseudogene TRBV3-2) and TRBJ2-7; no clear D gene. Trimming removed 0 bases from V and 3 bases from J, with 9 bases in between. This CDR3 spans 14 amino acids. Germline V gene sequence: CDR1 LGHDT, CDR2 YNNKEL (reference sequence). In DNA form, the CDR3 reads TGTGCCAGCAGCCAAGATCGAGCGAGCTACGAGCAGTACTTC. Amino acid sequence: CASSQDRASYEQYF.

V gene TRBV5-1 combines with J gene TRBJ2-5, with TRBD1 matching over 11 bases. The CDR3 has 16 amino acids. The V segment lost 5 bases and the J segment 4 bases; nucleotides outside the gene matches: 10. From germline, CDR1 is SGHRS and CDR2 YFSETQ. The CDR3 here is CASRIGQGAIRETQYF. In nucleotides, the CDR3 is TGCGCCAGCAGAATCGGACAGGGGGCGATAAGAGAGACCCAGTACTTC.

This clone was observed a handful of times. The chain links TRBV19 to TRBJ2-7; 9 nucleotides line up with TRBD2. CDR1 and CDR2 (germline): LNHDA, SQIVND (reference sequence). Trimming removed 10 bases from V and 2 bases from J; junction bases left unmatched: 6. This CDR3 contains 13 residues. In nucleotides, the CDR3 is TGTGCCACTCAGACTAGCGGAACCTACGAGCAGTACTTC. Translated: CATQTSGTYEQYF. Drawing the rest from reference TRBV19 and TRBJ2-7, the complete variable domain is DGGITQSPKYLFRKEGQNVTLSCEQNLNHDAMYWYRQDPGQGLRLIYYSQIVNDFQKGDIAEGYSVSREKKESFPLTVTSAQKNPTAFYLCATQTSGTYEQYFGPGTRLTVT.

V and J are TRBV27 and TRBJ2-1; 10 nucleotides match TRBD1. The germline V gene has CDR1 MNHEY and CDR2 SMNVEV (reference sequence). With 4 bases clipped from V and 6 bases from J, the junction kept 6 bases outside the gene matches. The CDR3 runs to 15 residues. Here the CDR3 reads CASSSRTGGTNEQFF. The CDR3 DNA sequence: TGTGCCAGCAGTTCGAGGACAGGGGGTACCAATGAGCAGTTCTTC.

This clone was recorded once. The chain uses TRBV7-8 and TRBJ2-7, with 7 bases matching TRBD2. CDR1 and CDR2 from the germline V gene are SGHVS and FQNEAQ. J gave up 0 bases and V 3 bases, and 5 bases lay outside the gene matches. The CDR3 has 15 residues. The CDR3 nucleotides are TGTGCCAGCAGCTTGGAGCGGGGCTACTCCTACGAGCAGTACTTC. This sequence encodes CASSLERGYSYEQYF.

DNA for the CDR3: TGTGCCAGCAGTCCGTTCAGCTGGGGGTCTGACAGCAATCAGCCCCAGCATTTT. It codes for CASSPFSWGSDSNQPQHF. The V and J genes are TRBV6-6 and TRBJ1-5; a weak D match, TRBD1 (5 bases). The CDR3 length is 18 residues. Germline CDR1 is MNHNY and CDR2 is SVGAGI (reference sequence). Trimming stripped 5 bases from V and 1 base from J, with 21 bases between.

The count of this clone is one. The gene calls are TRBV3-1 (or the pseudogene TRBV3-2) and TRBJ1-2, with D unresolved. CDR1 and CDR2 from the germline V gene are LGHDT and YNNKEL (reference sequence). The germline V and J ends were trimmed by 5 bases and 4 bases, with 17 bases remaining between them. CDR3 length equals 15 residues. DNA of the CDR3: TGTGCCAGCAGCGCAACGGCGGAAGTAGGCTATGGCTACACCTTC. Protein product: CASSATAEVGYGYTF.